This T cell receptor (beta chain) was sequenced during a study of vaccination effects on CD4 cells after COVID-19. Study information: Median timing of post-vaccine samples was 72 days after the second dose.

Concerning this clone itself: Its target is not known.

Trimming took 4 bases from V and 9 from J; bases not matched to a gene: 9. The length of the CDR3 is 15 residues. Per germline, CDR1 SGHRS and CDR2 YFSETQ. Repertoires were generated with immunoSEQ multiplex PCR, while TCRdb's copy carries only in-frame clones and drops some. The sample shows some 66,000 clones, 65% to 80% of them seen only once. Culture proceeded for nine to eleven days, and CD4+ T cells were then isolated. Every participant took two doses of the BNT162b2 or mRNA-1273 vaccine. The chain uses TRBV5-1 and TRBJ2-2, with 10 positions matching TRBD2. The clonotype was recovered from a human donor who received a COVID-19 vaccine. The material was CD4+ T cells from PBMCs cultured without peptide, obtained after COVID-19 vaccination. CDR3 nucleotide sequence: TGCGCCAGCAGCCTGAGCGGGGGGGCTGGAAGGGAGCTGTTTTTT. It codes for CASSLSGGAGRELFF.